These T cell receptor beta chains were read from a single sample in a study of post-analysis software for immune sequencing data. TCRdb passed the PCR reads through MiXCR, listing each CDR3 protein once. The repertoire has 750,000 to 950,000 distinct CDR3 sequences, roughly 58% of them found once; the top ten carry about 4.8%. What was sequenced was blood. These receptors were taken from a girl between 10 and 17 years old with multiple sclerosis. Each CDR3 is given with its conserved first and last residue. A D gene is named only where the DNA matches it firmly. Rows give clone size only sometimes, using once, few, many, or a class for an expanded clone.

v_call: TRBV5-1
d_call: -
j_call: TRBJ2-5
clone_size: -
cdr3_aa: CASSLQTRQTQETQYF
cdr3_nt: TGCGCCAGCAGCTTGCAGACGCGACAGACTCAAGAGACCCAGTACTTC

v_call: TRBV5-5
d_call: -
j_call: TRBJ2-7
clone_size: -
cdr3_aa: CASSRDLQDVDYEQYF
cdr3_nt: TGTGCCAGCAGTCGCGACCTCCAAGACGTAGACTACGAGCAGTACTTC

v_call: TRBV29-1
d_call: TRBD1
j_call: TRBJ1-2
clone_size: -
cdr3_aa: CSAPRTGNYGYTF
cdr3_nt: TGCAGCGCACCGAGGACAGGGAACTATGGCTACACCTTC

v_call: TRBV29-1
d_call: -
j_call: TRBJ1-2
clone_size: once
cdr3_aa: CSVSFNLNYGYTF
cdr3_nt: TGCAGCGTTTCTTTCAACCTGAACTATGGCTACACCTTC

v_call: TRBV5-1
d_call: TRBD1
j_call: TRBJ1-4
clone_size: few
cdr3_aa: CASSLARGGNEKLFF
cdr3_nt: TGCGCCAGCAGCTTGGCCAGGGGGGGAAATGAAAAACTGTTTTTT

v_call: TRBV3-1
d_call: TRBD2
j_call: TRBJ2-1
clone_size: -
cdr3_aa: CASSQDLGLAGVVEQFF
cdr3_nt: TGTGCCAGCAGCCAAGATCTAGGGCTAGCGGGAGTAGTCGAGCAGTTCTTC

v_call: TRBV5-1
d_call: -
j_call: TRBJ1-2
clone_size: -
cdr3_aa: CASSLITPEDYTF
cdr3_nt: TGCGCCAGCAGCTTGATAACCCCCGAAGACTACACCTTC

v_call: TRBV20-1
d_call: -
j_call: TRBJ1-4
clone_size: -
cdr3_aa: CSASSQGLGGLFF
cdr3_nt: TGCAGTGCTAGTTCGCAGGGGCTGGGGGGACTGTTTTTT

v_call: TRBV20-1
d_call: -
j_call: TRBJ2-1
clone_size: few
cdr3_aa: CSARVLARIETQFF
cdr3_nt: TGCAGTGCTAGAGTACTAGCTAGGATCGAGACCCAGTTCTTC

v_call: TRBV6-6
d_call: -
j_call: TRBJ2-7
clone_size: few
cdr3_aa: CASSYRPVTYEQYF
cdr3_nt: TGTGCCAGCAGTTATCGGCCAGTAACCTACGAGCAGTACTTC

v_call: TRBV12-3/TRBV12-4
d_call: TRBD1
j_call: TRBJ2-6
clone_size: -
cdr3_aa: CASSLAKGQGPSGANVLTF
cdr3_nt: TGTGCCAGCAGTTTAGCGAAGGGACAGGGCCCCTCTGGGGCCAACGTCCTGACTTTC

v_call: TRBV24-1
d_call: -
j_call: TRBJ1-2
clone_size: -
cdr3_aa: CATSDEQGGDGYTF
cdr3_nt: TGTGCCACCAGTGATGAACAGGGAGGAGATGGCTACACCTTC

v_call: TRBV29-1
d_call: -
j_call: TRBJ2-4
clone_size: -
cdr3_aa: CSVEDLRPGVGSFRNIQYF
cdr3_nt: TGCAGCGTTGAAGATCTTCGACCGGGGGTCGGGTCATTTAGAAACATTCAGTACTTC

v_call: TRBV5-6
d_call: -
j_call: TRBJ2-7
clone_size: -
cdr3_aa: CASSFYICSAKSGTEQYF
cdr3_nt: -

v_call: TRBV5-1
d_call: TRBD2
j_call: TRBJ2-1
clone_size: -
cdr3_aa: CASSFTSGSSYNEQFF
cdr3_nt: TGCGCCAGCAGCTTTACTAGCGGGAGCTCCTACAATGAGCAGTTCTTC

v_call: TRBV15
d_call: -
j_call: TRBJ2-7
clone_size: few
cdr3_aa: CATSSSREDEQYF
cdr3_nt: TGTGCCACCAGCAGCAGCAGGGAGGACGAGCAGTACTTC

v_call: TRBV5-5
d_call: -
j_call: TRBJ2-5
clone_size: -
cdr3_aa: CASSLGGAHQETQYF
cdr3_nt: TGTGCCAGCAGCTTGGGGGGGGCGCACCAAGAGACCCAGTACTTC

v_call: TRBV5-6
d_call: TRBD2
j_call: TRBJ2-1
clone_size: few
cdr3_aa: CASSFPGLGGEEQFF
cdr3_nt: TGTGCCAGCAGCTTTCCGGGACTAGGAGGCGAAGAGCAGTTCTTC

v_call: TRBV3-1
d_call: -
j_call: TRBJ1-1
clone_size: -
cdr3_aa: CASSQDFGTEAFF
cdr3_nt: TGTGCCAGCAGCCAAGACTTCGGGACTGAAGCTTTCTTT

v_call: TRBV5-1
d_call: -
j_call: TRBJ2-6
clone_size: few
cdr3_aa: CASSLKGTGSGANVLTF
cdr3_nt: TGCGCCAGCAGCTTGAAGGGAACGGGCTCTGGGGCCAACGTCCTGACTTTC

v_call: TRBV5-6
d_call: -
j_call: TRBJ2-5
clone_size: -
cdr3_aa: CASSLDGQGTQYF
cdr3_nt: TGTGCCAGCAGCTTGGACGGTCAAGGGACCCAGTACTTC

v_call: TRBV6-1
d_call: -
j_call: TRBJ2-5
clone_size: -
cdr3_aa: CASSEAGEEQYF
cdr3_nt: TGTGCCAGCAGTGAAGCCGGGGAAGAGCAGTACTTC

v_call: TRBV9
d_call: TRBD2
j_call: TRBJ2-1
clone_size: -
cdr3_aa: CASSVEVGGPHEQFF
cdr3_nt: TGTGCCAGCAGCGTAGAGGTGGGAGGGCCGCATGAGCAGTTCTTC

v_call: TRBV29-1
d_call: -
j_call: TRBJ1-5
clone_size: -
cdr3_aa: CSVFQPQHF
cdr3_nt: TGCAGCGTCTTTCAGCCCCAGCATTTT

v_call: TRBV6-1
d_call: TRBD1
j_call: TRBJ2-3
clone_size: -
cdr3_aa: CASSIRDRVTDTQYF
cdr3_nt: TGTGCCAGCAGTATCCGGGACAGGGTCACAGATACGCAGTATTTT

v_call: TRBV5-1
d_call: -
j_call: TRBJ2-7
clone_size: -
cdr3_aa: CASSLEGLRAYEQYF
cdr3_nt: TGCGCCAGCAGCTTGGAAGGGTTAAGAGCCTACGAGCAGTACTTC

v_call: TRBV12-3/TRBV12-4
d_call: -
j_call: TRBJ2-1
clone_size: -
cdr3_aa: CASSFYVGGLGEQFF
cdr3_nt: TGTGCCAGCAGTTTCTATGTGGGGGGGCTCGGTGAGCAGTTCTTC

v_call: TRBV18
d_call: -
j_call: TRBJ1-2
clone_size: -
cdr3_aa: CASSSGLRGDDYGYTF
cdr3_nt: TGTGCCAGCTCATCGGGACTAAGGGGGGACGACTATGGCTACACCTTC

v_call: TRBV20-1
d_call: TRBD1
j_call: TRBJ2-3
clone_size: once
cdr3_aa: CSARDGQGPDTQYF
cdr3_nt: TGCAGTGCTAGAGATGGACAGGGGCCAGATACGCAGTATTTT

v_call: TRBV3-1
d_call: -
j_call: TRBJ1-2
clone_size: -
cdr3_aa: CASSQNWGYTF
cdr3_nt: TGTGCCAGCAGCCAAAATTGGGGCTACACCTTC

v_call: TRBV29-1
d_call: TRBD2
j_call: TRBJ2-5
clone_size: -
cdr3_aa: CSVEPTSAGIETQYF
cdr3_nt: TGCAGCGTTGAACCTACTAGCGCCGGGATCGAGACCCAGTACTTC

v_call: TRBV20-1
d_call: -
j_call: TRBJ1-4
clone_size: -
cdr3_aa: CNAPFGGNEKLFF
cdr3_nt: TGCAATGCCCCGTTCGGTGGGAATGAAAAACTGTTTTTT

v_call: TRBV29-1
d_call: TRBD2
j_call: TRBJ2-7
clone_size: few
cdr3_aa: CSVASLAGDPYEQYF
cdr3_nt: TGCAGCGTCGCCTCACTAGCGGGGGACCCGTACGAGCAGTACTTC

v_call: TRBV29-1
d_call: TRBD2
j_call: TRBJ2-7
clone_size: few
cdr3_aa: CSVRGLALHEQYF
cdr3_nt: TGCAGCGTTCGCGGACTAGCCCTCCACGAGCAGTACTTC

v_call: TRBV29-1
d_call: -
j_call: TRBJ2-1
clone_size: -
cdr3_aa: CSPIRMVDNEQFF
cdr3_nt: TGCAGCCCAATTCGAATGGTGGACAATGAGCAGTTCTTC

v_call: TRBV7-3
d_call: TRBD2
j_call: TRBJ2-4
clone_size: few
cdr3_aa: CASSLEASGRGEQYF
cdr3_nt: TGTGCCAGCAGCTTAGAGGCTAGCGGGAGAGGGGAGCAGTACTTC

v_call: TRBV7-9
d_call: -
j_call: TRBJ2-1
clone_size: once
cdr3_aa: CASSLGKLGEQFF
cdr3_nt: TGTGCCAGCAGCTTAGGGAAGTTGGGTGAGCAGTTCTTC

v_call: TRBV5-1
d_call: -
j_call: TRBJ2-1
clone_size: -
cdr3_aa: CASSLGRLARNEQFF
cdr3_nt: TGCGCCAGCAGCTTGGGTCGGCTAGCGCGAAATGAGCAGTTCTTC

v_call: TRBV29-1
d_call: TRBD1
j_call: TRBJ2-1
clone_size: few
cdr3_aa: CSVDRQGAYNEQFF
cdr3_nt: TGCAGCGTTGACCGACAGGGGGCCTACAATGAGCAGTTCTTC

v_call: TRBV5-1
d_call: -
j_call: TRBJ2-5
clone_size: -
cdr3_aa: CASSPYRPNQETQYF
cdr3_nt: TGCGCCAGCAGCCCTTACCGGCCTAACCAAGAGACCCAGTACTTC

v_call: TRBV29-1
d_call: -
j_call: TRBJ2-5
clone_size: -
cdr3_aa: CSVAHDVVVKTQYF
cdr3_nt: TGCAGCGTTGCCCACGATGTGGTGGTGAAGACCCAGTACTTC

v_call: TRBV29-1
d_call: -
j_call: TRBJ2-1
clone_size: few
cdr3_aa: CSAEGEGGIYNEQFF
cdr3_nt: TGCAGCGCCGAGGGAGAGGGGGGGATCTACAATGAGCAGTTCTTC

v_call: TRBV20-1
d_call: -
j_call: TRBJ2-7
clone_size: -
cdr3_aa: CSAPLDREQYF
cdr3_nt: TGCAGTGCCCCCTTAGACCGCGAGCAGTACTTC

v_call: TRBV29-1
d_call: TRBD1
j_call: TRBJ2-7
clone_size: -
cdr3_aa: CSAGQGEPSEQYF
cdr3_nt: TGCAGCGCCGGACAGGGTGAACCTTCCGAGCAGTACTTC

v_call: TRBV7-2
d_call: -
j_call: TRBJ2-1
clone_size: -
cdr3_aa: CASSLDPTPYNEQFF
cdr3_nt: TGTGCCAGCAGCTTAGACCCGACCCCCTACAATGAGCAGTTCTTC

v_call: TRBV29-1
d_call: TRBD2
j_call: TRBJ2-3
clone_size: -
cdr3_aa: CSVGRGGTTDTQYF
cdr3_nt: TGCAGCGTTGGGCGGGGGGGTACCACAGATACGCAGTATTTT

v_call: TRBV6-5
d_call: TRBD1
j_call: TRBJ2-7
clone_size: -
cdr3_aa: CASSYSRQGDYEQYF
cdr3_nt: TGTGCCAGCAGTTACTCGAGACAGGGCGACTACGAGCAGTACTTC

v_call: TRBV15
d_call: TRBD1
j_call: TRBJ2-7
clone_size: -
cdr3_aa: CATSRDWGDRGNEQYF
cdr3_nt: TGTGCCACCAGCAGAGATTGGGGGGACAGGGGGAACGAGCAGTACTTC

v_call: TRBV14
d_call: -
j_call: TRBJ2-7
clone_size: -
cdr3_aa: CASSQGLLEQYF
cdr3_nt: TGTGCCAGCAGCCAAGGCCTCCTCGAGCAGTACTTC

v_call: TRBV6-6
d_call: -
j_call: TRBJ2-4
clone_size: -
cdr3_aa: CASIKDAALVGENIQYF
cdr3_nt: TGTGCCAGCATTAAGGACGCAGCCTTGGTGGGTGAAAACATTCAGTACTTC

v_call: TRBV7-9
d_call: -
j_call: TRBJ1-6
clone_size: -
cdr3_aa: CASSLGDFWFNSPLHF
cdr3_nt: TGTGCCAGCAGCTTAGGAGACTTCTGGTTTAATTCACCCCTCCACTTT

v_call: TRBV5-1
d_call: TRBD1
j_call: TRBJ2-7
clone_size: once
cdr3_aa: CASSTGEYEQYF
cdr3_nt: TGCGCCAGCAGCACAGGGGAGTACGAGCAGTACTTC

v_call: TRBV7-9
d_call: TRBD1
j_call: TRBJ2-7
clone_size: -
cdr3_aa: CASSFGTGQPEQYF
cdr3_nt: TGTGCCAGCAGCTTCGGGACAGGGCAACCCGAGCAGTACTTC

v_call: TRBV7-2
d_call: TRBD2
j_call: TRBJ2-7
clone_size: -
cdr3_aa: CASSFSGGATSYEQYF
cdr3_nt: TGTGCCAGCAGCTTTAGCGGGGGGGCGACGTCCTACGAGCAGTACTTC

v_call: TRBV29-1
d_call: TRBD1
j_call: TRBJ2-3
clone_size: few
cdr3_aa: CSVDRGSLPDTQYF
cdr3_nt: TGCAGCGTCGACAGGGGCTCACTCCCAGATACGCAGTATTTT

v_call: TRBV15
d_call: -
j_call: TRBJ2-3
clone_size: -
cdr3_aa: CATSRAPPGSTDTQYF
cdr3_nt: TGTGCCACCAGCAGAGCGCCGCCAGGTTCCACAGATACGCAGTATTTT

v_call: TRBV6-5
d_call: TRBD1
j_call: TRBJ1-2
clone_size: -
cdr3_aa: CASSSRRGQEDGYTF
cdr3_nt: TGTGCCAGCAGTTCCCGGAGGGGACAGGAGGACGGCTACACCTTC

v_call: TRBV20-1
d_call: TRBD2
j_call: TRBJ2-3
clone_size: few
cdr3_aa: CSARLSGKSTDTQYF
cdr3_nt: TGCAGTGCTAGACTTAGCGGGAAGAGCACAGATACGCAGTATTTT